This T cell receptor beta chain was observed in a study of T cell repertoires in cytomegalovirus infection. About the research overall: Evidence of both CMV infection and a matching HLA type came from public TCR beta signatures. Study observations and caveats: Carriers of CMV plus the relevant HLA were identified by cumulative public TCR beta family frequency. The ex vivo response showed dominance by HLA-C-restricted CMV-specific TCR beta clonotypes.

TCRdb re-derived calls from the reads in MiXCR, one entry per CDR3 protein. The data contain some 130,000 distinct CDR3 sequences, roughly 9% of them singletons. Germline CDR1 SEHNR, CDR2 FQNEAQ (reference sequence). V lost 4 bases to trimming and J lost 10 bases, with 11 bases between them. There are 12 residues in the CDR3. This clonotype was detected many times. Its antigen is currently unknown. The chain couples TRBV7-9 to TRBJ2-4, with D perhaps TRBD1 (5 bases). The sample comprised PBMCs. The TCR sequence derives from a human donor in good health (CMV status not recorded). Some clones in this sample may be carry-over from other donors' samples. The CDR3 reads CASSSEKGIQYF. The CDR3 DNA sequence: TGTGCCAGCAGCTCTGAGAAGGGGATTCAGTACTTC.